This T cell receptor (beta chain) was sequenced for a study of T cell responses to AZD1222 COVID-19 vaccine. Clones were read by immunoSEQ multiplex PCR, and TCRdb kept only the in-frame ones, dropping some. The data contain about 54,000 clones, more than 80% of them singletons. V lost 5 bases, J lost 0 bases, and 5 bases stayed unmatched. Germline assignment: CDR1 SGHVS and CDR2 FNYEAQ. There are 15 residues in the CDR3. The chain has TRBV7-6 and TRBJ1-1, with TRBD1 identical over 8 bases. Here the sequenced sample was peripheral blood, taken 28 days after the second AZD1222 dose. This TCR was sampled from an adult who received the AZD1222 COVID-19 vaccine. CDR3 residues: CASSKQGEVNTEAFF. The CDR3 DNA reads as TGTGCCAGCAGCAAACAGGGGGAAGTGAACACTGAAGCTTTCTTT.